The entry below describes one TCR beta chain. Only in-frame clones appear in the TCRdb table, and some are missing; sequencing was by immunoSEQ multiplex PCR. The sample carries 84,000 or so clones, 90% recorded once. Trimming left V 0 bases short and J 6 bases short, with 6 bases between. CDR3 length: 12 amino acids. Germline CDR1 reads SGHNT; CDR2 reads YENEEA. The data are from a study of T cell responses to AZD1222 COVID-19 vaccine. Sequencing used peripheral blood, obtained 28 days after the second AZD1222 dose. This chain links TRBV11-3 with TRBJ2-7, with D unresolved. The TCR was taken from an adult who received the AZD1222 COVID-19 vaccine. CDR3: CASSLEGLEQYF. The CDR3 nucleotides read TGTGCCAGCAGCTTAGAAGGCCTCGAGCAGTACTTC. Complete variable domain (other parts from reference TRBV11-3 and TRBJ2-7): EAGVVQSPRYKIIEKKQPVAFWCNPISGHNTLYWYLQNLGQGPELLIRYENEEAVDDSQLPKDRFSAERLKGVDSTLKIQPAELGDSAVYLCASSLEGLEQYFGPGTRLTVT.